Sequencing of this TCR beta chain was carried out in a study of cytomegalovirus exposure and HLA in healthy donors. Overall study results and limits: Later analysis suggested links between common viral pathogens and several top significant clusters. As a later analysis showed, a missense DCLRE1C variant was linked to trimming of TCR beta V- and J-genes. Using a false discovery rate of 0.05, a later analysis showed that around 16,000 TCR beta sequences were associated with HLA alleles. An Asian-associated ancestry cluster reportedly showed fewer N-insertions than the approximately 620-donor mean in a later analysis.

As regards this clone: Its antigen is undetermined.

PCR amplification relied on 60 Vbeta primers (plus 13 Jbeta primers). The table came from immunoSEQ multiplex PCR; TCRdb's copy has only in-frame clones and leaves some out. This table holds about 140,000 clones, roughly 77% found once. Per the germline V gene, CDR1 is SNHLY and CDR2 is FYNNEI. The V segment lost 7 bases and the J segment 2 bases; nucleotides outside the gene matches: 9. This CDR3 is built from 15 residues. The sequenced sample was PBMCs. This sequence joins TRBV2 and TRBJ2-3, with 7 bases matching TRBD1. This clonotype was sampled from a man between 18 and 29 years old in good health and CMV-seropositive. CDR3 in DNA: TGTGCCAGCACGTTAAGGGGGCCCCCCACAGATACGCAGTATTTT. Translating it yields CASTLRGPPTDTQYF. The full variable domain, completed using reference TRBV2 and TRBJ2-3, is EPEVTQTPSHQVTQMGQEVILRCVPISNHLYFYWYRQILGQKVEFLVSFYNNEISEKSEIFDDQFSVERPDGSNFTLKIRSTKLEDSAMYFCASTLRGPPTDTQYFGPGTRLTVL.